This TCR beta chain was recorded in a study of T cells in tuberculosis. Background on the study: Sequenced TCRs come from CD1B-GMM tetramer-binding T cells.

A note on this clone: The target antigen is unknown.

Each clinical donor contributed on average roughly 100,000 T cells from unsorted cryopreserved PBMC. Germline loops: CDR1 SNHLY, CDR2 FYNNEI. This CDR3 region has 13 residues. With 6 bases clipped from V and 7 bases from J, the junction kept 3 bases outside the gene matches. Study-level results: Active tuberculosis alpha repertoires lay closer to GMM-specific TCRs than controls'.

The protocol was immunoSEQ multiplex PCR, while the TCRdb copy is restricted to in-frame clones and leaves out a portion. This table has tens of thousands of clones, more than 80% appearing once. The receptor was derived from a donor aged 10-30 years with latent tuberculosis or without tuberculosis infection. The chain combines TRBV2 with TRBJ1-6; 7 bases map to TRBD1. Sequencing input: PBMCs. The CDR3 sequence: CASRGQENSPLHF. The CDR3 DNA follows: TGTGCCAGCAGAGGACAGGAAAATTCACCCCTCCACTTT.